Detailed here is one T cell receptor beta chain. Its antigen has not been determined. The record has no base qualities; no much larger clone is one base away. Trimming at the junction amounts to 6 bases on V and 2 bases on J, and the germline ends lie 18 bases apart. CDR1 MGHDK and CDR2 SYGVNS are derived from the germline V gene. The CDR3 holds 16 amino acids from the cysteine to the phenylalanine. The read is trimmed to its CDR3 DNA, 48 bases read in frame from base 1. TCRbeta CDR3 regions were amplified from genomic DNA using the immunoSEQ Assay, a bias-controlled multiplex PCR. Processing in the source paper ran as follows. The number of nucleated cells in each sample was estimated by amplification of reference gene primers within the assay. To quantify the absolute abundance of each unique TCRbeta CDR3 rearrangement, sequence reads were collapsed and filtered. For each sample, productive Simpson clonality was calculated as the square root of Simpson's diversity index over productive rearrangements. What TCRdb holds here is the immuneACCESS table cut down to in-frame rearrangements. Part of the clones is not present; checked against another copy, under half of the missing clones reflect an unresolved V gene, and the others are unexplained. That table supplies the V and J calls and clone size; D and trimming were determined from the DNA. The sample yields some 90,000 clones; roughly 90% were counted once. The ten biggest clones cover 1.2% of the sample.

This sample was included in a study of blood T cell repertoires in COVID-19 (TCRdb year 2020). Regarding the research as a whole: The collaborator samples originated in the United States, Italy and Spain and spanned the acute and convalescent phases of COVID-19. The repertoires were released in a freely available public database meant as a resource for research on the immune response to SARS-CoV-2. Sample metadata almost always included a de-identified subject ID, COVID-19 status, age in years and sex. The material from the prospective study consisted of cDNA or gDNA derived from T cells, B-cell-depleted T cells, or PBMCs. Deeply sampled blood TCRbeta repertoires from subjects exposed to, actively infected with, or recovered from COVID-19 were included in the dataset. Samples were obtained from the ongoing ImmuneRACE study (first 160 participants) and from 1,254 subjects provided by 6 global collaborators. Where available, HLA class I and class II types were taken from metadata supplied by the sample provider and were not determined by assay-based typing.

Each collaborating institution followed its own protocols to collect whole blood in K2EDTA tubes. For TCRbeta analysis, collaborators shipped samples in one of three forms: frozen whole blood, isolated PBMCs, or DNA extracted from either of those sample types. General findings and caveats noted by the study authors: The quantity of clinical and demographic metadata differed by source and by participant and was supplied without curation.

The chain was built from TRBV25-1 and TRBJ2-3, and perhaps TRBD2 as D gene, on 6 matching bases. The sequence came from a man at least 80 years old with active or convalescent COVID-19. The sample consisted of peripheral blood. This receptor carries the CDR3 CASSPGERALTDTQYF. The nucleotide sequence reads as follows: TGTGCCAGCAGCCCTGGGGAGCGGGCCCTCACAGATACGCAGTATTTT.